The next 27 T cell receptor beta chains were all read from a single sample in a study of CD8 T cells in ankylosing spondylitis. TCRdb re-called the 5' RACE reads with MiXCR, one entry per CDR3 protein. The table records 200,000 to 300,000 distinct CDR3 sequences, about 9.1% of them present only once. Material for sequencing was blood, either unsorted or a sorted T cell fraction (not recorded which). These receptors all stem from a male donor with ankylosing spondylitis or in good health (not recorded which).

V gene TRBV7-2 combines with J gene TRBJ2-1, with 8 bases aligning to TRBD2. The germline gives CDR1 SGHTA, CDR2 FQGNSA. This CDR3 spans 15 amino acids. The V segment lost 6 bases and the J segment 2 bases; nucleotides outside the gene matches: 6. The CDR3 bases are TGTGCCAGCAGTTCCTGGCGGGAGGCCTACAATGAGCAGTTCTTC. The encoded protein is CASSSWREAYNEQFF.

This clonotype was observed at least ten times. The DNA of the CDR3 is TGTGCCAGCAGCCTAAGCCGGGACAGGCTTTACGAGCAGTACTTC. This codes for CASSLSRDRLYEQYF. The chain couples TRBV7-2 to TRBJ2-7; 8 positions match TRBD1. This CDR3 has 15 residues. V lost 5 bases, J lost 4 bases, and 10 bases stayed unmatched. Germline V CDR1 and CDR2: SGHTA, FQGNSA.

There are a few counts of this clonotype. The chain has TRBV7-9 and TRBJ1-2; 10 bases are a match to TRBD1. V dropped 8 bases and J dropped 7; count of bases not matched to a gene: 13. Germline lookup yields CDR1 SEHNR and CDR2 FQNEAQ (reference sequence). The CDR3 spans 15 residues. The CDR3 DNA reads TGTGCCAGCGCCCACCGGGACAGGGGAACGGGTGGCTACACCTTC. The encoded protein is CASAHRDRGTGGYTF.

The CDR3 here is CAISESSDNGYTF. CDR3 coding DNA: TGTGCCATCAGTGAGTCGTCGGATAATGGCTACACCTTC. This chain joins TRBV10-3 and TRBJ1-2; D unclear. The ends were cut back, 0 bases at V and 6 bases at J, with 8 bases in the middle. The CDR3 length is 13 residues. CDR1 and CDR2 (germline): ENHRY, SYGVKD.

The table lists this clonotype with many counts. The genes are TRBV5-1 and TRBJ2-7, with D hard to call. V gave up 0 bases and J gave up 6 bases, with 7 bases separating them. This CDR3 is 12 amino acids long. Germline assignment: CDR1 SGHRS and CDR2 YFSETQ. CDR3: CASSLGGGEQYF. The CDR3 nucleotides are TGCGCCAGCAGCTTGGGAGGCGGCGAGCAGTACTTC.

This clonotype was observed at least ten times. The chain is built from TRBV27 and TRBJ2-2; no definite D call. The CDR3 totals 15 residues. The V and J ends lost 4 bases and 0 bases respectively, with 9 bases between them. Germline CDR1 and CDR2: MNHEY and SMNVEV (reference sequence). Here the CDR3 DNA reads TGTGCCAGCAGTTCTCCTCCGCCGAACACCGGGGAGCTGTTTTTT. This codes for CASSSPPPNTGELFF.

This clonotype was seen repeatedly, ten times or more. This chain links TRBV10-3 with TRBJ1-2; D possibly corresponds to TRBD1 (5 bases). This CDR3 has 14 amino acids. The germline V and J ends were trimmed by 7 bases and 7 bases, with 19 bases remaining between them. Germline V gene lookup returns CDR1 ENHRY and CDR2 SYGVKD. The CDR3 loop is CAITEVQGGGGYTF. The CDR3 nucleotides read TGTGCCATCACCGAGGTCCAGGGCGGCGGTGGCTACACCTTC.

Concerning this clonotype itself: A much larger clonotype is one base distant, so this may be a read error. The chain uses TRBV20-1 and TRBJ2-3; D is uncertain. The V gene lost 7 bases and the J gene lost 2 bases, with 13 bases spanning the gap. Germline V gives CDR1 DFQATT, CDR2 SNEGSKA (reference sequence). The CDR3 has 13 residues. This chain's CDR3 is CSGSFGPTDTQYF. The DNA of the CDR3 is TGCAGTGGTAGCTTTGGACCCACAGATACGCAGTATTTT.

Ten or more counts support this clonotype. The V and J genes are TRBV20-1 and TRBJ1-1, with a weak D call TRBD1 (5 bases). With 3 bases removed from V and 0 bases from J, the gap between germline ends came to 17 bases. Germline V gene lookup returns CDR1 DFQATT and CDR2 SNEGSKA (reference sequence). The CDR3 extends over 16 amino acids. Here the CDR3 reads CSARPPGSTMNTEAFF. CDR3 in DNA: TGCAGTGCTAGGCCTCCAGGGAGCACCATGAACACTGAAGCTTTCTTT.

In its sample, this clonotype was seen many times. The chain recombines TRBV29-1 with TRBJ1-1; the D is unclear. CDR3 length equals 12 residues. The ends were cut back, 0 bases at V and 8 bases at J, with 10 bases in the middle. In germline, CDR1 is SQVTM, CDR2 ANQGSEA. The CDR3 DNA follows: TGCAGCGTTGAAGAACGCGCGGGGGAAGCTTTCTTT. The encoded protein is CSVEERAGEAFF.

The chain uses TRBV10-3 and TRBJ2-7, with 7 bases matching TRBD1. Trimming at V came to 11 bases and at J to 0 bases, leaving 4 bases not matched to a gene. Germline-derived CDR1 and CDR2 are ENHRY and SYGVKD. The CDR3 loop spans 12 amino acids. Here the CDR3 DNA reads TGTGCCTCGGGGACAGCCTCCTACGAGCAGTACTTC. Amino acids: CASGTASYEQYF.

This clonotype was seen many times. The chain combines TRBV20-1 with TRBJ1-2; possibly TRBD1 for D (5 bases). V was trimmed by 1 base and J by 6 bases, leaving 9 bases between them. The CDR3 has 12 residues. CDR1 and CDR2 (germline): DFQATT, SNEGSKA (reference sequence). This CDR3 reads CSARGLGDGYTF. The CDR3 DNA is TGCAGTGCTAGAGGCCTAGGGGATGGCTACACCTTC.

Ten or more counts support this clonotype. The rearrangement joins TRBV5-1 to TRBJ2-5; D gene ambiguous. Trimming removed 4 bases at V and 1 base at J, with 14 bases between. Germline V gene sequence: CDR1 SGHRS, CDR2 YFSETQ. The CDR3 totals 15 residues. The CDR3 region is CASSPFGPIQETQYF. As DNA, the CDR3 is TGCGCCAGCAGCCCCTTCGGTCCCATCCAAGAGACCCAGTACTTC.

This clonotype was seen ten or more times. The chain joins TRBV2 to TRBJ1-1; D gene uncertain. With 6 bases removed from V and 7 bases from J, the gap between germline ends came to 9 bases. The CDR3 covers 11 residues. Germline assignment: CDR1 SNHLY and CDR2 FYNNEI. CDR3 amino acids: CASREFSEAFF. CDR3 bases: TGTGCCAGCAGGGAGTTCAGTGAAGCTTTCTTT.

This clonotype was counted ten times or more. The V call is TRBV20-1, the J call TRBJ1-1, with D possibly TRBD1 on 5 matching bases. V was pared by 0 bases and J by 4 bases, with 9 bases between. CDR3 size: 13 residues. Germline CDR1 is DFQATT and CDR2 is SNEGSKA (reference sequence). The CDR3 sequence is CSARDGQGTEAFF. CDR3 nucleotide sequence: TGCAGTGCTAGAGATGGCCAGGGCACTGAAGCTTTCTTT.

This clonotype has a handful of counts. The genes are TRBV30 and TRBJ1-5, with D unclear. The germline CDR1 and CDR2 sequences are GTSNPN and SVGIG (reference sequence). This CDR3 has 17 residues. Trimming removed 0 bases at V and 0 bases at J, with 15 bases between. CDR3 loop: CAWSVEEARGSNQPQHF. The CDR3 DNA is TGTGCCTGGAGTGTAGAGGAGGCACGGGGTAGCAATCAGCCCCAGCATTTT. Full variable domain (outside the CDR3, taken from reference TRBV30 and TRBJ1-5): SQTIHQWPATLVQPVGSPLSLECTVEGTSNPNLYWYRQAAGRGLQLLFYSVGIGQISSEVPQNLSASRPQDRQFILSSKKLLLSDSGFYLCAWSVEEARGSNQPQHFGDGTRLSIL.

This clonotype was seen only a few times. The chain links TRBV2 to TRBJ2-3; no firm D call. The CDR3 extends over 14 amino acids. Per germline, CDR1 SNHLY and CDR2 FYNNEI. V was shortened by 0 bases and J by 5 bases, with 9 bases between the two germline ends. The CDR3 nucleotides are TGTGCCAGCAGTGAAGCAAACAGACTAGATACGCAGTATTTT. It specifies CASSEANRLDTQYF. Drawing the rest from reference TRBV2 and TRBJ2-3, the complete variable domain is EPEVTQTPSHQVTQMGQEVILRCVPISNHLYFYWYRQILGQKVEFLVSFYNNEISEKSEIFDDQFSVERPDGSNFTLKIRSTKLEDSAMYFCASSEANRLDTQYFGPGTRLTVL.

This clonotype has only a few counts. The J gene is TRBJ2-3, the V gene TRBV7-2; D not certain. CDR3 length: 15 residues. From germline, CDR1 is SGHTA and CDR2 FQGNSA. With 5 bases removed from V and 0 bases from J, the gap between germline ends came to 12 bases. The DNA of the CDR3 is TGTGCCAGCAGCGCCCAGGTCGGGAGCACAGATACGCAGTATTTT. Protein product: CASSAQVGSTDTQYF.

This clonotype occurred many times. The CDR3: CAIRGSSYNSPLHF. The CDR3 nucleotides read TGTGCCATCAGGGGCAGCTCCTATAATTCACCCCTCCACTTT. The rearrangement links TRBV10-3 to TRBJ1-6; D not certain. The V end lost 6 bases, the J end lost 0 bases, and 6 bases lay between the germline ends. Germline V gene lookup returns CDR1 ENHRY and CDR2 SYGVKD. The CDR3 length is 14 residues.

There are many counts of this clonotype. The chain carries TRBV4-3 and TRBJ1-5; D remains ambiguous. The V and J ends lost 1 base and 0 bases respectively, with 13 bases between them. The CDR3 totals 17 residues. Germline CDR1 LGHNA, CDR2 YSLEER. The CDR3 region has the DNA TGCGCCAGCAGCCAAGCCTTCGACCGTTATAGCAATCAGCCCCAGCATTTT. It yields the protein CASSQAFDRYSNQPQHF.

V gene TRBV5-1 combines with J gene TRBJ2-2, with 10 bases fitting TRBD1. J was trimmed by 7 bases and V by 4 bases; bases with no gene match: 10. CDR3 length: 16 amino acids. Germline V CDR1 and CDR2: SGHRS, YFSETQ. This CDR3 reads CASSPVGQGVGGELFF. The CDR3 coding sequence is TGCGCCAGCAGCCCGGTCGGACAGGGGGTTGGCGGGGAGCTGTTTTTT.

This clonotype has ten or more counts. V and J are TRBV10-2 and TRBJ2-1; D gene uncertain. The CDR3 contains 16 residues. The germline CDR1 and CDR2 sequences are WSHSY and SAAADI. Trimming shortened V by 3 bases and J by 0 bases, and 12 bases separated the two germline ends. The CDR3 DNA reads as TGCGCCAGCAGTGATCCGTTCGCACTCTCCTACAATGAGCAGTTCTTC. This sequence encodes CASSDPFALSYNEQFF.

The CDR3 here is CSADPQRAKNIQYF. CDR3 bases: TGCAGTGCAGATCCCCAGAGGGCCAAAAACATTCAGTACTTC. The V and J genes are TRBV20-1 and TRBJ2-4; D uncertain. CDR1 DFQATT and CDR2 SNEGSKA come from the germline V gene (reference sequence). V lost 6 bases and J 1 base, leaving 13 bases between the germline ends. CDR3 size: 14 residues.

This clonotype appeared many times. Here the CDR3 reads CASSRRGGTTDTQYF. The CDR3 coding sequence is TGCGCCAGCAGCCGGAGGGGAGGTACCACAGATACGCAGTATTTT. This chain joins TRBV4-3 and TRBJ2-3, with D maybe TRBD2 (6 bases). Trimming cost V 4 bases and J 2 bases, with 13 bases left between them. The germline V gene has CDR1 LGHNA and CDR2 YSLEER. The CDR3 extends over 15 amino acids.

This clonotype was detected many times. The V gene is TRBV29-1, the J gene TRBJ2-3, with D possibly matching TRBD1 (5 bases). With 4 bases removed from V and 4 bases from J, the gap between germline ends came to 9 bases. The CDR3 is 12 residues long. Germline lookup yields CDR1 SQVTM and CDR2 ANQGSEA. CDR3 in DNA: TGCAGCGTTGTAAGGGGCCCAGATACGCAGTATTTT. As protein: CSVVRGPDTQYF.

In the case of this clonotype: A read error may explain this, as a much larger clone is one base away. The V gene is TRBV7-9, the J gene TRBJ2-7; 7 nucleotides line up with TRBD1. CDR3 length equals 14 residues. CDR1 and CDR2 from the germline V gene are SEHNR and FQNEAQ (reference sequence). V dropped 6 bases and J dropped 5; count of bases not matched to a gene: 10. The CDR3 here is CASSWTGRANEQYF. As DNA, the CDR3 is TGTGCCAGCAGTTGGACAGGCCGGGCCAACGAGCAGTACTTC.

This clonotype was seen only a few times. This rearrangement joins TRBV3-1 to TRBJ2-7; TRBD1 matches 9 bases. Germline V gene sequence: CDR1 LGHDT, CDR2 YNNKEL (reference sequence). V was pared by 8 bases and J by 5 bases, with 16 bases of the junction left unmatched. The CDR3 extends over 16 amino acids. The CDR3 loop reads CASATTRDRAFHEQYF. The CDR3 nucleotides are TGTGCCAGCGCCACGACCCGGGACAGGGCCTTCCACGAGCAGTACTTC.